One T cell receptor beta chain is described in this entry. What it recognizes is unknown. The sample comes from a study of PD-1 blockade in classical Hodgkin lymphoma. Across the whole study: Patients were treated with nivolumab at 3 mg/kg, and this was given intravenously every 2 weeks.

V was clipped by 1 base and J by 8 bases, with 11 bases between them. The CDR3 is 14 amino acids. The germline gives CDR1 MGHRA, CDR2 YSYEKL. As for time point: cycle 4 day 1 (C4D1), after less than 7 weeks of nivolumab. Each of the patients experienced relapse following autologous stem cell transplantation, and their brentuximab vedotin exposure differed. The method was immunoSEQ multiplex PCR; TCRdb's version includes in-frame clones alone and lacks a portion of them. The repertoire holds tens of thousands of clones, with about 90% as singletons. The study's findings and limits: Patients who responded completely had about the same baseline diversity as newly diagnosed patients. Before treatment, TCR diversity in newly diagnosed patients was reportedly lower than in healthy donors. Repertoire differences have undefined causes, possibly disease activity or prior therapy.

This specimen consisted of peripheral blood mononuclear cells (PBMCs), obtained before the fourth cycle of nivolumab. V usage is TRBV4-1 and J usage is TRBJ2-2, with D perhaps matching TRBD1 (5 bases). The receptor was derived from a human donor with classical Hodgkin lymphoma. The CDR3 here is CASSQGLGAGELFF. In DNA form, the CDR3 reads TGCGCCAGCAGCCAAGGGTTAGGGGCAGGGGAGCTGTTTTTT.